This T cell receptor (beta chain) was documented in a study of CD8 T cells in ankylosing spondylitis. Study-wide findings and caveats: The study identified a TCR beta motif of roughly eight highly homologous variants that appeared characteristic of ankylosing spondylitis blood.

There are a few counts of this clonotype. Its antigen is not known. Germline V gene data show CDR1 as SGHNT and CDR2 as YYREEE (reference sequence). J lost 4 bases, V lost 4 bases, and 5 bases had no gene match. The CDR3 has 15 residues. Using its own MiXCR run on the 5' RACE reads, TCRdb lists one record per CDR3 protein. The table lists around 140,000 distinct CDR3 sequences, roughly a sixth of them singletons. V is TRBV5-4 and J is TRBJ2-1; 10 bases align to TRBD2. This TCR was sampled from a male donor with ankylosing spondylitis. The sequencing input was blood, either unsorted or a sorted T cell fraction (not recorded which). The CDR3 sequence is CASSPGLAPYNEQFF. The CDR3 DNA follows: TGTGCCAGCAGCCCGGGACTAGCGCCATACAATGAGCAGTTCTTC.